These 19 T cell receptor beta chains share one sample of origin, sequenced in a study of blood T cell repertoires in COVID-19. Clones were read by immunoSEQ multiplex PCR, and TCRdb kept only the in-frame ones, dropping some. The data hold roughly 230,000 clones, with 88% observed a single time. Sequenced: peripheral blood. These receptors were collected from a human donor in a cohort sampled during active COVID-19.

This sequence joins TRBV5-1 and TRBJ1-1; D is possibly TRBD1 (6 bases). This CDR3 has 16 amino acids. The V end lost 0 bases, the J end lost 5 bases, and 17 bases lay between the germline ends. Germline-derived CDR1 and CDR2 are SGHRS and YFSETQ. CDR3 sequence reads: CASSLGNRALGTEAFF. The CDR3 bases are TGCGCCAGCAGCTTGGGGAACAGGGCTCTGGGGACTGAAGCTTTCTTT.

The rearrangement links TRBV5-4 to TRBJ2-7; 12 bases are a match to TRBD1. With V trimmed by 4 bases and J by 4 bases, 3 bases remained unmatched. CDR3 length: 14 amino acids. Looked up from germline, CDR1 is SGHNT and CDR2 is YYREEE (reference sequence). This chain's CDR3 is CASSRGQGAYEQYF. In DNA, the CDR3 is TGTGCCAGCAGCAGGGGACAGGGGGCTTACGAGCAGTACTTC.

The table lists this clone with a count of one. The gene calls are TRBV29-1 and TRBJ2-1, with D possibly matching TRBD2 (6 bases). The CDR3 length is 11 residues. Per germline, CDR1 SQVTM and CDR2 ANQGSEA. V was clipped by 7 bases and J by 6 bases, with 10 bases between them. The CDR3 coding sequence is TGCAGCGACTGGGACTTCAATGAGCAGTTCTTC. Its translation is CSDWDFNEQFF.

The sample holds one count of this clone. The V call is TRBV28, the J call TRBJ1-5, with D perhaps matching TRBD1 (5 bases). This CDR3 is 16 amino acids long. V gave up 1 base and J gave up 3 bases, with 13 bases separating them. The germline V gene encodes CDR1 MDHEN and CDR2 SYDVKM. The CDR3 is CASSLLPSTDNQPQHF. The CDR3 nucleotides read TGTGCCAGCAGTTTATTGCCCTCGACAGACAATCAGCCCCAGCATTTT.

This clone was observed once. The J gene is TRBJ2-1, the V gene TRBV5-1, with a tentative D call TRBD1 (6 bases). The CDR3 runs to 15 residues. Germline V gene sequence: CDR1 SGHRS, CDR2 YFSETQ. V dropped 1 base and J dropped 0 bases, with 8 bases sitting between them. CDR3 sequence (DNA): TGCGCCAGCAGCTTGAGGGGGAGCTCCTACAATGAGCAGTTCTTC. As protein: CASSLRGSSYNEQFF. Drawing the rest from reference TRBV5-1 and TRBJ2-1, the complete variable domain is KAGVTQTPRYLIKTRGQQVTLSCSPISGHRSVSWYQQTPGQGLQFLFEYFSETQRNKGNFPGRFSGRQFSNSRSEMNVSTLELGDSALYLCASSLRGSSYNEQFFGPGTRLTVL.

The chain recombines TRBV19 with TRBJ1-5; the match to TRBD1 covers 10 bases. The CDR3 covers 17 residues. V shed 7 bases and J 0 bases; nucleotides not matched to a gene: 9. Per germline, CDR1 LNHDA and CDR2 SQIVND (reference sequence). CDR3 protein: CASNPGTGAYSNQPQHF. CDR3 sequence (DNA): TGTGCCAGTAATCCCGGGACAGGGGCATATAGCAATCAGCCCCAGCATTTT.

The chain has TRBV7-8 and TRBJ2-3; 8 bases agree with TRBD2. CDR1 is SGHVS and CDR2 is FQNEAQ in the germline V gene. Germline trimming cut 4 bases from V and 4 bases from J; bases unmatched to any gene: 7. The CDR3 runs to 15 residues. This CDR3 is CASSSGLGKSDTQYF. The CDR3 region has the DNA TGTGCCAGCAGCTCGGGACTAGGAAAATCAGATACGCAGTATTTT.

A note on this clone: At one end, the junction sequence differs from germline, possibly due to a read error. The chain has TRBV7-2 and TRBJ2-7; 9 bases fit TRBD2. CDR3 size: 14 residues. Per germline, CDR1 SGHTA and CDR2 FQGNSA. The CDR3: CASSPNLAGPTNLF. In nucleotides, the CDR3 is TGTGCCAGCAGCCCCAACCTAGCGGGACCCACCAATCTATTC.

The chain links TRBV11-2 to TRBJ2-7; 7 positions agree with TRBD2. V lost 1 base to trimming and J lost 2 bases; unmatched junction nucleotides: 5. This CDR3 contains 15 residues. CDR1 and CDR2 (germline): SGHAT, FQNNGV. CDR3 loop: CASSLVSGLTYEQYF. For the CDR3, the DNA is TGTGCCAGCAGCTTAGTTAGCGGGCTCACCTACGAGCAGTACTTC.

The chain uses TRBV4-2 and TRBJ2-7, with D maybe TRBD2 (5 bases). Germline assignment: CDR1 LGHNA and CDR2 YNFKEQ. The CDR3 totals 12 residues. V was pared by 8 bases and J by 5 bases, with 13 bases between. The CDR3 loop is CASGPDSHEQYF. The CDR3 DNA follows: TGTGCCAGCGGTCCGGACTCTCACGAGCAGTACTTC.

J is TRBJ2-4 and V is TRBV27; D not resolved. Germline-derived CDR1 and CDR2 are MNHEY and SMNVEV (reference sequence). The CDR3 sequence is 14 residues long. V lost 7 bases and J 3 bases, leaving 13 bases between the germline ends. The CDR3: CASNLERSKNIQYF. For the CDR3, the DNA is TGTGCCAGCAATCTAGAGAGAAGCAAAAACATTCAGTACTTC.

The chain recombines TRBV10-3 with TRBJ2-3; D might be TRBD2 (6 bases). The length of the CDR3 is 11 residues. Trimming removed 10 bases from V and 3 bases from J, with 8 bases in between. The germline V gene encodes CDR1 ENHRY and CDR2 SYGVKD. In DNA form, the CDR3 reads TGTGCCACGGAGGGGACAGATACGCAGTATTTT. This codes for CATEGTDTQYF.

The genes are TRBV6-5 and TRBJ1-1; D remains unclear. Looked up from germline, CDR1 is MNHEY and CDR2 is SVGAGI. The CDR3 loop spans 13 amino acids. The V end lost 5 bases, the J end lost 10 bases, and 17 bases lay between the germline ends. The CDR3 DNA reads as TGTGCCAGCAGTCACCTTCTCCGGGAAGGAGCTTTCTTT. Amino acid sequence: CASSHLLREGAFF.

V gene TRBV7-9 combines with J gene TRBJ1-2, with D possibly matching TRBD1 (6 bases). CDR3 length equals 13 residues. Looked up from germline, CDR1 is SEHNR and CDR2 is FQNEAQ (reference sequence). Trimming cost V 5 bases and J 6 bases, with 13 bases left between them. CDR3 sequence reads: CASSPDRSNGYTF. In DNA form, the CDR3 reads TGTGCCAGCAGCCCCGACAGGTCTAATGGCTACACCTTC.

The chain is built from TRBV7-9 and TRBJ2-7, with TRBD1 matching over 7 bases. The CDR3 spans 15 residues. J gave up 1 base and V 3 bases, and 6 bases lay outside the gene matches. Per the germline V gene, CDR1 is SEHNR and CDR2 is FQNEAQ (reference sequence). The CDR3 sequence is CASSLDRDSSYEQYF. CDR3 nucleotide sequence: TGTGCCAGCAGCTTGGACCGGGACAGTTCCTACGAGCAGTACTTC.

V and J are TRBV5-6 and TRBJ1-1, with 7 positions matching TRBD1. CDR1 and CDR2 from the germline V gene are SGHDT and YYEEEE. This CDR3 spans 15 amino acids. V dropped 4 bases and J dropped 0; count of bases not matched to a gene: 6. The CDR3, as DNA: TGTGCCAGCAGCGCCCTGACAGGGTTGAACACTGAAGCTTTCTTT. It encodes CASSALTGLNTEAFF. The full variable domain, rest sourced from reference TRBV5-6 and TRBJ1-1, is DAGVTQSPTHLIKTRGQQVTLRCSPKSGHDTVSWYQQALGQGPQFIFQYYEEEERQRGNFPDRFSGHQFPNYSSELNVNALLLGDSALYLCASSALTGLNTEAFFGQGTRLTVV.

The V gene is TRBV4-2, the J gene TRBJ1-5, with D perhaps TRBD1 (6 bases). CDR3 length equals 16 residues. Germline CDR1 and CDR2: LGHNA and YNFKEQ. The ends were cut back, 2 bases at V and 4 bases at J, with 15 bases in the middle. The CDR3 loop reads CASSQYLDRNNQPQHF. CDR3 DNA: TGTGCCAGCAGCCAATACCTAGACAGGAATAATCAGCCCCAGCATTTT.

There are a few counts of this clone. CDR3 protein: CASSLNSGWSSYEQYF. CDR3 DNA sequence: TGTGCCAGCAGCTTAAATTCGGGTTGGAGTTCCTACGAGCAGTACTTC. The chain uses TRBV7-2 and TRBJ2-7; the D is unclear. Germline values: CDR1 SGHTA, CDR2 FQGNSA. Trimming stripped 2 bases from V and 1 base from J, with 15 bases between. The CDR3 runs to 16 residues.

The genes are TRBV27 and TRBJ2-3; 7 nucleotides line up with TRBD2. From germline, CDR1 is MNHEY and CDR2 SMNVEV (reference sequence). The CDR3 totals 13 residues. V lost 8 bases and J lost 5; bases outside the gene matches: 7. CDR3 nucleotides: TGTGCCAGCTGGGGAGGGACGGGAGATACGCAGTATTTT. As protein: CASWGGTGDTQYF.